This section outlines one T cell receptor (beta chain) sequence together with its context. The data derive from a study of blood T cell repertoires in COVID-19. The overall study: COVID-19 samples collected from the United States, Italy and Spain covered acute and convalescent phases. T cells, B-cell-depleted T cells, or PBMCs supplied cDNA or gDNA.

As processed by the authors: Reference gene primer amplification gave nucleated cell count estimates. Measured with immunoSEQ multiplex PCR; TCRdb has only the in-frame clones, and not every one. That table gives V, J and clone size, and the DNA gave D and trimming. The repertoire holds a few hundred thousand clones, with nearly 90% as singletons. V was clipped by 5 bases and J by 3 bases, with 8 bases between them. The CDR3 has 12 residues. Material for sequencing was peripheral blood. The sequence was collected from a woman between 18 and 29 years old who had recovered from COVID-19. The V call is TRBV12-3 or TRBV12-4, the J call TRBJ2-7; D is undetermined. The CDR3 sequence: CASSLNHYEQYF. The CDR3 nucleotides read TGTGCCAGCAGTCTAAATCACTACGAGCAGTACTTC.